This T cell receptor beta chain was obtained from a study of beta chain features in type 1 diabetes. Study-wide points: Type 1 diabetes patients had VDJ junctions that carried fewer insertions and more deletions. The naive, central memory and Treg TCRB repertoires showed an apparent similarity that was greater among patients than among healthy donors.

Reverse transcribing all isolated RNA meant expressed TCRB transcripts were sequenced. An average of about 3.5 million reads was obtained for naive, central memory and regulatory T cell samples. Produced via immunoSEQ multiplex PCR; TCRdb's table is partial and in-frame only. The table includes about 320,000 clones, 13% to 15% detected once. This clone was detected only a few times. Its antigen is unknown. Specimen: central memory CD4+ T cells from blood. The clonotype comes from a man aged 25-45 years in good health.

The CDR3 DNA follows: TGTGCCAGCAGCTTAGCGGGAGCCTACGAGCAGTACGTC. Translating gives CASSLAGAYEQYV. The chain recombines TRBV11-2 with TRBJ2-7; a possible D gene is TRBD2 (6 bases). The germline V and J ends were trimmed by 1 base and 2 bases, with 6 bases remaining between them. The CDR3 runs 13 residues. From germline, CDR1 is SGHAT and CDR2 FQNNGV.